The 20 T cell receptor beta chains below come from one sample, sequenced in a study of blood T cell repertoires in COVID-19. Measured with immunoSEQ multiplex PCR; TCRdb has only the in-frame clones, and not every one. The sample shows around 300,000 clones, around 90% of them seen only once. The sequencing sample was made of PBMCs or T cells enriched from blood (not recorded which). These receptors were collected from a man aged 25-45 years who had recovered from COVID-19.

The V call is TRBV28, the J call TRBJ2-1; 11 nucleotides agree with TRBD2. The CDR3 length is 15 residues. V trimming: 1 base; J trimming: 7 bases; junction bases outside the gene matches: 3. Germline loops: CDR1 MDHEN, CDR2 SYDVKM. The CDR3 DNA sequence: TGTGCCAGCAGTTTATCGGGACTAGCGGAAAATGAGCAGTTCTTC. Its protein is CASSLSGLAENEQFF. The variable domain in full, completed from reference TRBV28 and TRBJ2-1, reads DVKVTQSSRYLVKRTGEKVFLECVQDMDHENMFWYRQDPGLGLRLIYFSYDVKMKEKGDIPEGYSVSREKKERFSLILESASTNQTSMYLCASSLSGLAENEQFFGPGTRLTVL.

This sequence joins TRBV6-5 and TRBJ2-3; 10 positions agree with TRBD2. Germline values: CDR1 MNHEY, CDR2 SVGAGI. CDR3 length: 15 amino acids. V trimming: 4 bases; J trimming: 4 bases; junction bases outside the gene matches: 5. In DNA, the CDR3 is TGTGCCAGCAGTTTAGCGGGGGGTATCGCAGATACGCAGTATTTT. Protein: CASSLAGGIADTQYF.

This chain joins TRBV10-2 and TRBJ2-7; D unresolved. CDR3 length equals 11 residues. Germline-derived CDR1 and CDR2 are WSHSY and SAAADI. V dropped 6 bases and J dropped 7 bases, with 10 bases sitting between them. CDR3 region: CASSPLGEQYF. The CDR3 DNA reads TGCGCCAGCAGCCCCCTAGGTGAGCAGTACTTC.

V gene TRBV9 combines with J gene TRBJ2-7, with D uncertain. Germline CDR1 and CDR2: SGDLS and YYNGEE. The CDR3 is 14 amino acids. Trimming took 0 bases from V and 1 from J, leaving 8 bases between them. The DNA of the CDR3 is TGTGCCAGCAGCGTAGGGTCGGGTTCCTACGAGCAGTACTTC. Translation gives CASSVGSGSYEQYF.

The CDR3 DNA sequence: TGTGCCATCGGGACTAGCGGATCAGATACGCAGTATTTT. Residues: CAIGTSGSDTQYF. The chain links TRBV12-3 or TRBV12-4 to TRBJ2-3; 11 bases line up with TRBD2. The CDR3 has 13 amino acids. J lost 4 bases, V lost 10 bases, and 4 bases had no gene match.

The chain employs TRBV5-4 and TRBJ2-3; 9 bases agree with TRBD1. Losses at the gene ends were 4 bases for V and 4 bases for J; bases not matched to a gene: 7. The CDR3 has 15 residues. Germline V gives CDR1 SGHNT, CDR2 YYREEE (reference sequence). CDR3 protein: CASSPGQGLPDTQYF. CDR3 bases: TGTGCCAGCAGCCCGGGACAGGGTTTACCAGATACGCAGTATTTT.

The V call is TRBV13, the J call TRBJ2-7; 7 bases are a match to TRBD1. The CDR3 consists of 14 residues. Trimming took 4 bases from V and 2 from J; bases not matched to a gene: 5. Germline V gives CDR1 PRHDT, CDR2 FYEKMQ (reference sequence). The CDR3 protein is CASSSPGQPYEQYF. CDR3 nucleotide sequence: TGTGCCAGCAGCTCACCGGGACAGCCCTACGAGCAGTACTTC.

The chain employs TRBV5-5 and TRBJ1-1; perhaps TRBD1 as D (5 bases). CDR1 and CDR2 from the germline V gene are SGHKS and YYEKEE (reference sequence). With 0 bases removed from V and 1 base from J, the gap between germline ends came to 13 bases. This CDR3 has 16 residues. Here the CDR3 DNA reads TGTGCCAGCAGCTTGGTGGCGAAAAGGGGGAACACTGAAGCTTTCTTT. This gives the protein CASSLVAKRGNTEAFF.

CDR3 nucleotides: TGTGCCACCAGTGATTTATCACTTCAGGGTGAAAAACTGTTTTTT. This translates into CATSDLSLQGEKLFF. The chain joins TRBV24-1 to TRBJ1-4, with a weak D call TRBD1 (5 bases). V was shortened by 1 base and J by 7 bases, with 12 bases between the two germline ends. This CDR3 has 15 amino acids. Germline CDR1 and CDR2: KGHDR and SFDVKD.

J is TRBJ2-1 and V is TRBV7-9, with TRBD1 matching over 7 bases. Germline V gives CDR1 SEHNR, CDR2 FQNEAQ (reference sequence). After removal of 2 bases from V and 3 bases from J, the junction contained 13 bases not matched to a gene. CDR3 length equals 18 residues. The CDR3 region has the DNA TGTGCCAGCAGCTTATCGGGTCTCCGGGACAGTTACTACAATGAGCAGTTCTTC. Translation gives CASSLSGLRDSYYNEQFF. The whole variable domain, remainder taken from reference TRBV7-9 and TRBJ2-1, is DTGVSQNPRHKITKRGQNVTFRCDPISEHNRLYWYRQTLGQGPEFLTYFQNEAQLEKSRLLSDRFSAERPKGSFSTLEIQRTEQGDSAMYLCASSLSGLRDSYYNEQFFGPGTRLTVL.

V and J are TRBV5-5 and TRBJ2-7, with TRBD1 matching over 11 bases. This CDR3 is built from 15 residues. J was trimmed by 2 bases and V by 4 bases; bases with no gene match: 5. Germline-derived CDR1 and CDR2 are SGHKS and YYEKEE (reference sequence). The CDR3 DNA reads as TGTGCCAGCAGCACCCGGGACAGGGGGGCCTACGAGCAGTACTTC. It codes for CASSTRDRGAYEQYF.

The V call is TRBV5-1, the J call TRBJ2-2, with D tentatively TRBD2 (5 bases). Germline loops: CDR1 SGHRS, CDR2 YFSETQ. The V end lost 0 bases, the J end lost 6 bases, and 15 bases lay between the germline ends. The CDR3 runs to 16 residues. The CDR3 region is CASSLATGFGAGELFF. The CDR3 nucleotides read TGCGCCAGCAGCTTGGCGACGGGGTTCGGTGCCGGGGAGCTGTTTTTT.

Notes on this clone: Distinct nucleotide sequences in the sample also encode this CDR3. The chain links TRBV30 to TRBJ1-1; weak D call: TRBD1 (6 bases). The CDR3 has 13 amino acids. V was pared by 0 bases and J by 1 base, with 6 bases between. Germline CDR1 and CDR2: GTSNPN and SVGIG (reference sequence). CDR3 amino acids: CAWSVQGNTEAFF. The CDR3 DNA reads TGTGCCTGGAGTGTACAGGGGAACACTGAAGCTTTCTTT.

The rearrangement joins TRBV5-1 to TRBJ2-4, with D tentatively TRBD1 (5 bases). Germline-derived CDR1 and CDR2 are SGHRS and YFSETQ. The CDR3 is 17 amino acids. V was shortened by 3 bases and J by 1 base, with 17 bases between the two germline ends. The CDR3: CASSSGLGDRAKNIQYF. For the CDR3, the DNA is TGCGCCAGCAGCTCAGGGCTTGGGGATAGGGCCAAAAACATTCAGTACTTC.

The chain couples TRBV19 to TRBJ2-1; D unresolved. In germline, CDR1 is LNHDA, CDR2 SQIVND (reference sequence). Trimming pared 3 bases from V and 9 bases from J, leaving 15 bases between. The CDR3 extends over 14 amino acids. CDR3 loop: CASSIRNGLGEQFF. The CDR3, as DNA: TGTGCCAGTAGTATTAGGAACGGGTTGGGTGAGCAGTTCTTC.

This sequence joins TRBV7-2 and TRBJ1-2; tentative D call: TRBD1 (6 bases). The CDR3 runs 19 residues. The V gene's germline CDR1 is SGHTA and CDR2 FQGNSA. V lost 2 bases, J lost 0 bases, and 22 bases lay in between. The CDR3: CASSLLAGPTGGTNYGYTF. The CDR3, as DNA: TGTGCCAGCAGCTTATTGGCCGGTCCGACAGGCGGAACTAACTATGGCTACACCTTC.

The sample holds a few counts of this clone. Other DNA sequences in this sample translate to the same CDR3. CDR3 region: CASSPRQGVYEQYF. CDR3 bases: TGTGCCAGCTCACCAAGACAGGGGGTCTACGAGCAGTACTTC. The chain joins TRBV18 to TRBJ2-7; 9 bases are a match to TRBD1. Germline V gives CDR1 KGHSH, CDR2 LQKENI. V lost 2 bases to trimming and J lost 3 bases; unmatched junction nucleotides: 2. This CDR3 has 14 amino acids.

The chain couples TRBV7-9 to TRBJ1-6; a weak D match, TRBD1 (6 bases). Per the germline V gene, CDR1 is SEHNR and CDR2 is FQNEAQ (reference sequence). V was clipped by 4 bases and J by 11 bases, with 21 bases between them. The CDR3 has 16 residues. DNA of the CDR3: TGTGCCAGCAGCTCCCAATTACAGGGAAGGAGGACACCCCTCCACTTT. Translation gives CASSSQLQGRRTPLHF.

This clone was counted a single time. The rearrangement uses TRBV13 and TRBJ1-5, with 9 bases matching TRBD1. The ends lost 5 bases at V and 5 bases at J; junction bases unmatched: 4. From germline, CDR1 is PRHDT and CDR2 FYEKMQ (reference sequence). The CDR3 runs 14 residues. The DNA of the CDR3 is TGTGCCAGCAGCCCGGGACAGGGCTATCAGCCCCAGCATTTT. Protein: CASSPGQGYQPQHF.

The chain has TRBV5-4 and TRBJ2-3; 14 bases align to TRBD2. Trimming at V came to 2 bases and at J to 7 bases, leaving 3 bases not matched to a gene. The CDR3 spans 15 residues. Germline lookup yields CDR1 SGHNT and CDR2 YYREEE (reference sequence). The CDR3: CASSFRLAGGNTQYF. For the CDR3, the DNA is TGTGCCAGCAGCTTCCGACTAGCGGGGGGGAATACGCAGTATTTT. Full variable domain (rest looked up from reference TRBV5-4 and TRBJ2-3): ETGVTQSPTHLIKTRGQQVTLRCSSQSGHNTVSWYQQALGQGPQFIFQYYREEENGRGNFPPRFSGLQFPNYSSELNVNALELDDSALYLCASSFRLAGGNTQYFGPGTRLTVL.